This T cell receptor beta chain was recorded in a study of T cell responses to AZD1222 COVID-19 vaccine. The CDR3 length is 15 residues. Trimming removed 1 base at V and 4 bases at J, with 10 bases between. Germline assignment: CDR1 SGHTA and CDR2 FQGNSA. This table comes from immunoSEQ multiplex PCR, and its TCRdb copy is limited to in-frame clones, with some not included. The sample includes approximately 120,000 clones, around 85% seen only once; the top ten take roughly 4%. Second-dose intervals near 4 or 12 weeks were combined. This clonotype was obtained from an adult who received the AZD1222 COVID-19 vaccine. The J gene is TRBJ2-2, the V gene TRBV7-2; D is perhaps TRBD2 (5 bases). Here the sequenced sample was peripheral blood, taken 28 days after the second AZD1222 dose. CDR3 sequence: CASSLVVAGTGELFF. The DNA of the CDR3 is TGTGCCAGCAGCTTAGTAGTGGCGGGCACCGGGGAGCTGTTTTTT. The full variable domain, completed using reference TRBV7-2 and TRBJ2-2, is GAGVSQSPSNKVTEKGKDVELRCDPISGHTALYWYRQSLGQGLEFLIYFQGNSAPDKSGLPSDRFSAERTGGSVSTLTIQRTQQEDSAVYLCASSLVVAGTGELFFGEGSRLTVL.